This T cell receptor beta chain came from a study of T cells after yellow fever vaccination. The CDR3 is 16 amino acids. J was trimmed by 3 bases and V by 1 base; bases with no gene match: 6. Germline CDR1 is SGHTA and CDR2 is FQGNSA. Via MiXCR, TCRdb re-called the 5' RACE reads, giving one row per CDR3 protein. The sample carries hundreds of thousands of distinct CDR3 sequences, roughly a sixth recorded once. The material was PBMCs, obtained before the yellow fever booster vaccination. The clonotype comes from a man aged 18 to 30 who received the YFV17D yellow fever vaccine. The genes are TRBV7-2 and TRBJ2-3, with TRBD2 identical over 8 bases. The CDR3 DNA is TGTGCCAGCAGCTTAGGGTTGCGGGGGGAGACAGATACGCAGTATTTT. Amino acids: CASSLGLRGETDTQYF.